What follows are 21 T cell receptor beta chains derived from one specimen sequenced in a study of cytomegalovirus exposure and HLA in healthy donors. PCR amplification relied on 60 Vbeta primers (plus 13 Jbeta primers). Data came from immunoSEQ multiplex PCR; TCRdb stores just in-frame clones and leaves some out. The profile shows 150,000 to 200,000 clones, 70% to 90% of them singletons. What was sequenced was PBMCs. All receptors derive from a woman in her forties or fifties in good health and CMV-seronegative.

The rearrangement joins TRBV29-1 to TRBJ2-2; 16 nucleotides line up with TRBD2. In germline, CDR1 is SQVTM, CDR2 ANQGSEA. J was trimmed by 7 bases and V by 0 bases; bases with no gene match: 5. The CDR3 runs to 17 residues. The chain's CDR3 is CSVEEGTSGRAIGELFF. The CDR3 nucleotides read TGCAGCGTTGAAGAGGGGACTAGCGGGAGGGCTATCGGGGAGCTGTTTTTT.

The rearrangement links TRBV18 to TRBJ2-3; no definite D call. Germline V gene lookup returns CDR1 KGHSH and CDR2 LQKENI. CDR3 length equals 15 residues. The V gene lost 6 bases and the J gene lost 0 bases, with 13 bases spanning the gap. The CDR3 reads CASSLLKTSTDTQYF. Written as DNA, the CDR3 is TGTGCCAGCTCGCTATTAAAAACTAGCACAGATACGCAGTATTTT. The entire variable domain, with the rest obtained from reference TRBV18 and TRBJ2-3, is as follows: NAGVMQNPRHLVRRRGQEARLRCSPMKGHSHVYWYRQLPEEGLKFMVYLQKENIIDESGMPKERFSAEFPKEGPSILRIQQVVRGDSAAYFCASSLLKTSTDTQYFGPGTRLTVL.

This chain joins TRBV9 and TRBJ2-1; 7 nucleotides line up with TRBD1. CDR3 size: 15 residues. Germline V gene lookup returns CDR1 SGDLS and CDR2 YYNGEE. J lost 4 bases, V lost 3 bases, and 7 bases had no gene match. CDR3: CASSASTGTYNEQFF. CDR3 DNA sequence: TGTGCCAGCAGCGCCTCGACAGGGACATACAATGAGCAGTTCTTC.

The V and J genes are TRBV7-2 and TRBJ2-6; D unclear. The CDR3 has 15 residues. Germline loops: CDR1 SGHTA, CDR2 FQGNSA. The germline V and J ends were trimmed by 2 bases and 0 bases, with 5 bases remaining between them. This chain's CDR3 is CASSLRSSGANVLTF. CDR3 in DNA: TGTGCCAGCAGCTTAAGGAGCTCTGGGGCCAACGTCCTGACTTTC.

The V gene is TRBV18, the J gene TRBJ2-5, with a weak D call TRBD2 (5 bases). The CDR3 totals 16 residues. V was shortened by 2 bases and J by 1 base, with 14 bases between the two germline ends. Germline V gives CDR1 KGHSH, CDR2 LQKENI. The CDR3 here is CASSPGSERRQETQYF. As DNA, the CDR3 is TGTGCCAGCTCACCAGGTTCTGAGCGGCGCCAAGAGACCCAGTACTTC.

The gene calls are TRBV5-1 and TRBJ2-1; 11 nucleotides agree with TRBD1. V dropped 4 bases and J dropped 6; count of bases not matched to a gene: 6. Germline CDR1 SGHRS, CDR2 YFSETQ. The CDR3 length is 15 residues. The CDR3 coding sequence is TGCGCCAGCAGCCCTCCGGGACAGGGGGGCAATGAGCAGTTCTTC. It is translated as CASSPPGQGGNEQFF.

CDR3 nucleotides: TGTGCCAGCAGCTTAGCCCACCAGGGTGAGCAGTTCTTC. Protein product: CASSLAHQGEQFF. The chain links TRBV7-2 to TRBJ2-1; possible D gene TRBD1, 5 bases. The germline gives CDR1 SGHTA, CDR2 FQGNSA. CDR3 length: 13 amino acids. V dropped 0 bases and J dropped 9 bases, with 9 bases sitting between them.

This chain connects TRBV6-4 to TRBJ2-1, with 10 bases matching TRBD2. Germline V CDR1 and CDR2: MRHNA, SNTAGT. The trim removed 0 bases at V and 9 bases at J, leaving 8 bases unmatched. This CDR3 is built from 16 residues. In nucleotides, the CDR3 is TGTGCCAGCAGTGACTCGAATGAGCGGGAGGGAGGTGAGCAGTTCTTC. It translates to CASSDSNEREGGEQFF.

The genes are TRBV11-3 and TRBJ2-1; 8 bases map to TRBD2. This CDR3 is built from 14 residues. The junction had 4 bases not matched to a gene; V was cut back by 3 bases and J by 6 bases. CDR1 and CDR2 from the germline V gene are SGHNT and YENEEA. The CDR3 reads CASSLAGGVNEQFF. The CDR3 bases are TGTGCCAGCAGCTTGGCGGGGGGAGTCAATGAGCAGTTCTTC.

The chain combines TRBV6-6 with TRBJ2-7; TRBD2 matches 14 bases. Germline-derived CDR1 and CDR2 are MNHNY and SVGAGI (reference sequence). V was pared by 4 bases and J by 3 bases, with 2 bases of the junction left unmatched. The CDR3 contains 15 residues. The CDR3 DNA follows: TGTGCCAGCAGTTCAGGGACTAGCGGGAGCTACGAGCAGTACTTC. Its protein product is CASSSGTSGSYEQYF.

Here the CDR3 DNA reads TGTGCCAGCAGCTTATCGCGGGGACGCGAAGAGACCCAGTACTTC. Translating gives CASSLSRGREETQYF. The V gene is TRBV7-9, the J gene TRBJ2-5; the D gene is possibly TRBD2 (6 bases). V was shortened by 2 bases and J by 3 bases, with 13 bases between the two germline ends. CDR1 and CDR2 (germline): SEHNR, FQNEAQ (reference sequence). CDR3 size: 15 residues.

The J gene is TRBJ2-3, the V gene TRBV11-2; D not resolved. The germline V and J ends were trimmed by 7 bases and 1 base, with 12 bases remaining between them. This CDR3 has 14 amino acids. Germline V gene data show CDR1 as SGHAT and CDR2 as FQNNGV. This chain's CDR3 is CASTYGPRTDTQYF. The CDR3, as DNA: TGTGCCAGCACCTATGGGCCTCGCACAGATACGCAGTATTTT.

This clone was detected only a few times. The chain links TRBV19 to TRBJ2-6; D remains ambiguous. CDR3 length equals 17 residues. The V and J ends lost 3 bases and 2 bases respectively, with 14 bases between them. Germline CDR1 LNHDA, CDR2 SQIVND (reference sequence). In nucleotides, the CDR3 is TGTGCCAGTAGTATCCCAGAATTTCTCCCTGGGGCCAACGTCCTGACTTTC. The encoded protein is CASSIPEFLPGANVLTF. Looking up the rest from reference TRBV19 and TRBJ2-6 gives the full variable domain: DGGITQSPKYLFRKEGQNVTLSCEQNLNHDAMYWYRQDPGQGLRLIYYSQIVNDFQKGDIAEGYSVSREKKESFPLTVTSAQKNPTAFYLCASSIPEFLPGANVLTFGAGSRLTVL.

V usage is TRBV5-1 and J usage is TRBJ1-1; TRBD1 might be the D (5 bases). The V end was cut by 1 base, the J end by 0 bases, with 13 bases between. The germline V gene has CDR1 SGHRS and CDR2 YFSETQ. This CDR3 region has 16 residues. The CDR3: CASSLPSPRVNTEAFF. Written as DNA, the CDR3 is TGCGCCAGCAGCTTGCCATCCCCCAGGGTGAACACTGAAGCTTTCTTT.

The gene calls are TRBV29-1 and TRBJ1-2; 7 bases line up with TRBD1. The length of the CDR3 is 14 residues. J gave up 4 bases and V 1 base, and 6 bases lay outside the gene matches. Germline loops: CDR1 SQVTM, CDR2 ANQGSEA. CDR3 nucleotide sequence: TGCAGCGTTGAAGGGGCCAGGGGGATCTATGGCTACACCTTC. Encoded protein: CSVEGARGIYGYTF.

CDR3 sequence (DNA): TGTGCCAGCAGCTCCAGGTCTAATGAAAAACTGTTTTTT. Encoded protein: CASSSRSNEKLFF. The genes are TRBV7-9 and TRBJ1-4; no clear D gene. CDR3 size: 13 residues. CDR1 and CDR2 (germline): SEHNR, FQNEAQ (reference sequence). Trimming took off 4 bases at V and 3 bases at J, with 6 bases between the two ends.

This chain uses TRBV19 with TRBJ1-1; D remains ambiguous. This CDR3 has 13 residues. V dropped 2 bases and J dropped 1 base, with 5 bases sitting between them. The germline CDR1 and CDR2 sequences are LNHDA and SQIVND (reference sequence). The CDR3 reads CASSITANTEAFF. The CDR3 DNA reads as TGTGCCAGTAGTATAACAGCGAACACTGAAGCTTTCTTT. The variable domain in full, completed from reference TRBV19 and TRBJ1-1, reads DGGITQSPKYLFRKEGQNVTLSCEQNLNHDAMYWYRQDPGQGLRLIYYSQIVNDFQKGDIAEGYSVSREKKESFPLTVTSAQKNPTAFYLCASSITANTEAFFGQGTRLTVV.

This chain connects TRBV4-2 to TRBJ2-5; TRBD1 agrees at 10 bases. Trimming took 0 bases from V and 3 from J; bases not matched to a gene: 4. The germline V gene has CDR1 LGHNA and CDR2 YNFKEQ. There are 16 residues in the CDR3. The CDR3 DNA sequence: TGTGCCAGCAGCCAAGATCGGGGGACAGGGGAAGAGACCCAGTACTTC. It translates to CASSQDRGTGEETQYF.

The chain has TRBV6-6 and TRBJ1-1, with D perhaps TRBD1 (6 bases). The CDR3 has 15 residues. CDR1 is MNHNY and CDR2 is SVGAGI in the germline V gene (reference sequence). V lost 5 bases to trimming and J lost 5 bases, with 18 bases between them. The CDR3 DNA sequence: TGTGCCAGCAGTAGGATCCAGGGGTGGCGGACTGAAGCTTTCTTT. As protein: CASSRIQGWRTEAFF.

CDR3 residues: CASSSWVGQTNEQFF. The DNA for the CDR3 is TGTGCCAGTAGTAGCTGGGTAGGACAAACAAATGAGCAGTTCTTC. This chain links TRBV19 with TRBJ2-1, with D perhaps TRBD1 (5 bases). Germline loops: CDR1 LNHDA, CDR2 SQIVND (reference sequence). The CDR3 runs 15 residues. V shed 4 bases and J shed 7 bases, with 17 bases lying between them.

This chain links TRBV5-1 with TRBJ2-3, with 16 bases that match TRBD2. Trimming at V came to 4 bases and at J to 0 bases, leaving 5 bases not matched to a gene. The germline V gene has CDR1 SGHRS and CDR2 YFSETQ. The CDR3 length is 18 residues. DNA for the CDR3: TGCGCCAGCAGCGGGGGGACTAGCGGGAGGGCTAGCACAGATACGCAGTATTTT. Amino acids: CASSGGTSGRASTDTQYF.